The rows below give T cell receptor beta chains drawn from one sample of a study of blood T cell repertoires in COVID-19. TCRdb keeps only in-frame clones here, not all; method: immunoSEQ multiplex PCR. The sample has around 160,000 clones; more than 70% are singletons. The sequenced sample was peripheral blood. The receptors come from a human donor in a cohort sampled during active COVID-19. Each CDR3 is given with its conserved first and last residue. Each record gives: J gene, V gene, CDR3 protein.

>TRBJ1-5|TRBV30
CAWSIDSNQPQHF
>TRBJ2-3|TRBV7-2
CASSLRAPGQGATDTQYF
>TRBJ2-3|TRBV6-5
CASRPILAGGDTQYF
>TRBJ2-3|TRBV14
CASSQGGLAGQYF
>TRBJ1-2|TRBV3-1/TRBV3-2
CASSRTGGSGGYTF
>TRBJ2-5|TRBV28
CASSFDGTGGGTQYF
>TRBJ2-7|TRBV28
CASSLAVTYEQYF
>TRBJ2-1|TRBV4-3
CASSAGGVYNEQFF
>TRBJ2-7|TRBV6-2/TRBV6-3
CASSMSSLLGQYF
>TRBJ2-7|TRBV6-5
CASRSQGSSYEQYF
>TRBJ1-1|TRBV19
CASSIDSRNTEAFF
>TRBJ1-6|TRBV27
CASSPGTDNSPLHF
>TRBJ2-7|TRBV3-1/TRBV3-2
CASSRGRTSTEQYF
>TRBJ2-3|TRBV7-2
CASSPRTIRTDTQYF
>TRBJ2-1|TRBV7-9
CASSLSVTTYNEQFF
>TRBJ2-3|TRBV9
CASSKSGTGLRTDTQYF
>TRBJ2-7|TRBV4-1
CASSLTGTGSYEQYF
>TRBJ2-3|TRBV4-1
CASSLGQSTDTQYF
>TRBJ2-5|TRBV5-4
CASSSGLVQETQYF
>TRBJ2-7|TRBV4-1
CASSDPRDRGREQYF
>TRBJ2-7|TRBV28
CASSLVRQRSYEQYF
>TRBJ2-1|TRBV10-3
CASTDSYNEQFF
>TRBJ2-5|TRBV6-2/TRBV6-3
CASSYSQTTSGTSQETQYF
>TRBJ2-7|TRBV12-3/TRBV12-4
CASRLGSQAEQYF
>TRBJ1-1|TRBV18
CASSPRQGEMNTEAFF
>TRBJ2-7|TRBV12-3/TRBV12-4
CASSLGRSYEQYF
>TRBJ2-3|TRBV7-7
CASSLGSGEGADTQYF
>TRBJ1-3|TRBV30
CAWNPGVRGNTIYF
>TRBJ2-3|TRBV2
CASTQSRGSPDTQYF
>TRBJ1-1|TRBV28
CASSDRVRSAEAFF
>TRBJ2-2|TRBV4-1
CASSQQGPGELFF
>TRBJ2-1|TRBV19
CASSIFGSAGAGNEQFF
>TRBJ1-2|TRBV6-1
CASSEPTAGGGYGYTF
>TRBJ1-4|TRBV15
CATSRDGGPAEKLFF
>TRBJ2-3|TRBV10-3
CAISRTGTSGSRDTQYF
>TRBJ2-7|TRBV27
CASSLSGTSGVREQYF
>TRBJ2-5|TRBV30
CASATSGSLETQYF
>TRBJ2-3|TRBV11-2
CASSLQGAGTDTQYF
>TRBJ1-2|TRBV19
CASIPTGGSVGYTF
>TRBJ2-1|TRBV7-9
CASSLVYINEQFF
>TRBJ2-3|TRBV18
CASSPTTDTQYF
>TRBJ2-7|TRBV7-2
CASSPDRSTYEQYF
>TRBJ1-6|TRBV6-5
CASASRGLSPLHF
>TRBJ1-1|TRBV28
CASSLTSALMNTEAFF
>TRBJ1-1|TRBV6-5
CASKPGMGNTEAFF
>TRBJ2-3|TRBV19
CASSIRIAGGPSDTQYF
>TRBJ2-7|TRBV19
CASSGRQGRGYEQYF
>TRBJ2-3|TRBV19
CASSTRTGAFTDTQYF
>TRBJ2-3|TRBV10-3
CAISEPARDRGRWNTQYF
>TRBJ2-3|TRBV5-1
CASSNEGAEADTQYF
>TRBJ1-5|TRBV28
CASRGYGGQPQHF
>TRBJ1-6|TRBV2
CASSLKAGDHRGPLHF
>TRBJ1-1|TRBV5-1
CASSPGTALNTEAFF
>TRBJ1-6|TRBV7-6
CASSRTGIPLVYNSPLHF
>TRBJ2-7|TRBV11-2
CASSSTGGYEQYF
>TRBJ1-4|TRBV6-5
CASSYEGTANNEKLFF
>TRBJ2-1|TRBV27
CASRTGTGSSYNEQFF